This TCR beta chain was sequenced for a study of T cell repertoires in cytomegalovirus infection (dated by TCRdb to between 2018 and 2021). As for the study more broadly: Because public TCR beta signatures pointed to carriage of CMV infection together with the matching HLA type, the HLA type of each donor mattered for the analysis. Here is what the overall study found, with its caveats: In the ex vivo response, HLA-C-restricted CMV-specific TCR beta clonotypes were dominant, and in two of eight donors the single most frequent clonotype came from this HLA-C-restricted group. In both this cohort and an independent roughly 350-donor cohort, the cumulative frequency of public TCR beta family members distinguished carriers of CMV infection plus the relevant HLA type.

At least ten counts were recorded for this clonotype. Its antigen is unknown. Per-nucleotide qualities are absent, and no much larger clonotype sits a single base away. Sequencing was carried out with an Illumina HiSeq 1500. TCRdb passed the public sequencing reads through fastp at Q25 and MiXCR, retaining productive beta sequences. Rows with one shared CDR3 protein collapse into an entry with the most common genes and DNA. In this sample the table shows 200,000 to 300,000 distinct CDR3 sequences, roughly an eighth of which occur a single time. Of the sample, roughly 8.7% falls within the top ten clones. CDR1 and CDR2, looked up from the germline V gene (reference sequence), are SEHNR and FQNEAQ. Trimming accounts for 3 bases at V and 2 bases at J, while the number of junction bases matched to no gene is 5. The CDR3 sequence holds 16 residues, the cysteine and phenylalanine included. Of the read, only the CDR3 DNA is kept; its 48 bases are in frame from base 1.

This chain is built from TRBV7-9 and TRBJ2-3, with 10 junctional bases fitting TRBD1. The clonotype was recovered from a human donor in good health (CMV status not recorded). Some clones in this sample may be carry-over from other donors' samples. Source material: PBMCs. The CDR3 reads CASSLTGTGDTDTQYF. The DNA reads as follows: TGTGCCAGCAGCTTGACCGGGACAGGGGACACAGATACGCAGTATTTT.